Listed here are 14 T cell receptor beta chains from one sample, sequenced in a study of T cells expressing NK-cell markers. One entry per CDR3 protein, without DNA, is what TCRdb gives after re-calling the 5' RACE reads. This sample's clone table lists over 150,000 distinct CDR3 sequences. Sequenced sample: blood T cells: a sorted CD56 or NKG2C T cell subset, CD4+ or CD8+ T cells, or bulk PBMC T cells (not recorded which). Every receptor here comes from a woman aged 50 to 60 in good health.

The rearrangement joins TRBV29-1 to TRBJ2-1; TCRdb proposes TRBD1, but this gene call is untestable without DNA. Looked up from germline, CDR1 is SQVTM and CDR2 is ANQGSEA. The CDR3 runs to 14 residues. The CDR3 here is CSVGRRGRDLEQFF.

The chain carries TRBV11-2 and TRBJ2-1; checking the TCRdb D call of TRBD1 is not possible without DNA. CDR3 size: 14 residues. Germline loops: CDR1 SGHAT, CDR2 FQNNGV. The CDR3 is CASRFAGTPGGQFF. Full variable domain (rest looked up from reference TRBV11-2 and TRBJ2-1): EAGVAQSPRYKIIEKRQSVAFWCNPISGHATLYWYQQILGQGPKLLIQFQNNGVVDDSQLPKDRFSAERLKGVDSTLKIQPAKLEDSAVYLCASRFAGTPGGQFFGPGTRLTVL.

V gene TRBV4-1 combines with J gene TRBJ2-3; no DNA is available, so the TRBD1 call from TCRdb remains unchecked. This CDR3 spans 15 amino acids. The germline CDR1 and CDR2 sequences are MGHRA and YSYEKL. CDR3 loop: CASSQGGPLTDTQYF.

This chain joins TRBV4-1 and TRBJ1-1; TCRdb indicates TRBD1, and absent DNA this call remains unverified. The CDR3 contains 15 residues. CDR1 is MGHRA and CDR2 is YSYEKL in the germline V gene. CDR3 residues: CASSQDPQGAPEAFF.

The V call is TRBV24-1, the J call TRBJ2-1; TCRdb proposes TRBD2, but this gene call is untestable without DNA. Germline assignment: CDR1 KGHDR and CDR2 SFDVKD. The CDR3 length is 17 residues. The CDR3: CATSDPIAGLEVREQFF.

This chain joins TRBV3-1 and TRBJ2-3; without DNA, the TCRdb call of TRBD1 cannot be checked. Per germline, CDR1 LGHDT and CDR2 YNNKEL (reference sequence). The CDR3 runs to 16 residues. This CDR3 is CASSQGGVGITDTQYF.

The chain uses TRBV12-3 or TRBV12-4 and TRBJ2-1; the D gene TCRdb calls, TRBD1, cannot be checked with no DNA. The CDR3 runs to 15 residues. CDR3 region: CASSLGQGSLNEQFF.

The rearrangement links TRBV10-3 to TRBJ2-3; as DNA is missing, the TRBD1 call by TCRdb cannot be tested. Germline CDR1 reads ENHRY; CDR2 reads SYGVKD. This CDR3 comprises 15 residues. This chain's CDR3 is CAISDPGGSTDTQYF.

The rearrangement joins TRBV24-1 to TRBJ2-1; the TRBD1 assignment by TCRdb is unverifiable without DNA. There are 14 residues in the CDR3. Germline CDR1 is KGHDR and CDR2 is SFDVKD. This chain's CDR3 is CATSDFDSYNEQFF.

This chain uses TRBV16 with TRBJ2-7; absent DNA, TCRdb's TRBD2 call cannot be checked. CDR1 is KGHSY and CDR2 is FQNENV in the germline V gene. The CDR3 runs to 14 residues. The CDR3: CASSPPGLADEQYF.

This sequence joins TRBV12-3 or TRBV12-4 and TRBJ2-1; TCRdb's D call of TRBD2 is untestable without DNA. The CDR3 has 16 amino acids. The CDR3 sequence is CASSSTTSGRYGEQFF.

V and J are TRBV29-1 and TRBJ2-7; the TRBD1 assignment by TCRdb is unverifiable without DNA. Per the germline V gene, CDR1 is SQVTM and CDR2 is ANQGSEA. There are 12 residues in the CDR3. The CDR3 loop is CSARRGTHEQYF.

This CDR3 reads CASSHDPGHEYNEQFF. The chain employs TRBV4-2 and TRBJ2-1; without DNA, the TCRdb call of TRBD1 cannot be checked. The CDR3 covers 16 residues. Germline CDR1 is LGHNA and CDR2 is YNFKEQ.

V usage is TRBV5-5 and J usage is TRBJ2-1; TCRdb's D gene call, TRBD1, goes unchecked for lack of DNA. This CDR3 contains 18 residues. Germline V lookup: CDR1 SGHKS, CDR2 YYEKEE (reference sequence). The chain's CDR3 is CASSPVPGQGAVSNEQFF.